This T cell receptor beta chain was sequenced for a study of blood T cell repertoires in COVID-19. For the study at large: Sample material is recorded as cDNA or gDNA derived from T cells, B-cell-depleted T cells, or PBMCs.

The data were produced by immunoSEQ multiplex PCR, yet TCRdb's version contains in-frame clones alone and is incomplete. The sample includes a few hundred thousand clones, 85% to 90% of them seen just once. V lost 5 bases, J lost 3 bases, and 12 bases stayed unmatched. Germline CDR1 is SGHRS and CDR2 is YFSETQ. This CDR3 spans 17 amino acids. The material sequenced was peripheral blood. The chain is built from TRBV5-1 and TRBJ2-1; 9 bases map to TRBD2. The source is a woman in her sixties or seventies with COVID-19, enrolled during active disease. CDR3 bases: TGCGCCAGCAGGAGCATTCAGAGCGGGGGGTACTACAATGAGCAGTTCTTC. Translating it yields CASRSIQSGGYYNEQFF. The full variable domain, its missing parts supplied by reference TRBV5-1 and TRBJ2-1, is KAGVTQTPRYLIKTRGQQVTLSCSPISGHRSVSWYQQTPGQGLQFLFEYFSETQRNKGNFPGRFSGRQFSNSRSEMNVSTLELGDSALYLCASRSIQSGGYYNEQFFGPGTRLTVL.